Below are 18 T cell receptor beta chains sequenced from a single sample in a study of T cell changes during pregnancy in multiple sclerosis. Here immunoSEQ multiplex PCR was the method, and the copy in TCRdb shows in-frame clones only, minus some. The sample has about 70,000 clones, about 94% seen once. The sequencing here drew on peripheral blood, taken in the third trimester of pregnancy. These receptor sequences come from a female donor with multiple sclerosis, enrolled in a pregnancy study.

The rearrangement joins TRBV11-3 to TRBJ2-3; 11 bases fit TRBD2. Germline V lookup: CDR1 SGHNT, CDR2 YENEEA. Trimming took 1 base from V and 6 from J; bases not matched to a gene: 6. This CDR3 spans 16 amino acids. The CDR3 loop is CASSLVAGGQGDTQYF. CDR3 DNA sequence: TGTGCCAGCAGCTTAGTAGCGGGGGGGCAGGGCGATACGCAGTATTTT.

The gene calls are TRBV4-1 and TRBJ2-6, with 7 positions matching TRBD2. The ends lost 8 bases at V and 4 bases at J; junction bases unmatched: 8. The CDR3 length is 15 residues. Germline V gene lookup returns CDR1 MGHRA and CDR2 YSYEKL. The CDR3: CASGRVAGGANVLTF. The CDR3, as DNA: TGCGCCAGCGGTCGGGTAGCGGGCGGGGCCAACGTCCTGACTTTC.

This clone was detected only a few times. CDR3 amino acids: CASTAGGNQPQHF. The CDR3 DNA reads TGTGCCAGCACAGCGGGCGGAAATCAGCCCCAGCATTTT. This sequence joins TRBV6-5 and TRBJ1-5; D is unresolved. The V end was cut by 7 bases, the J end by 4 bases, with 11 bases between. The CDR3 runs to 13 residues. The germline V gene encodes CDR1 MNHEY and CDR2 SVGAGI.

The gene calls are TRBV7-2 and TRBJ1-4, with D possibly TRBD1 on 5 matching bases. The V gene lost 5 bases and the J gene lost 6 bases, with 13 bases spanning the gap. Per the germline V gene, CDR1 is SGHTA and CDR2 is FQGNSA. The CDR3 consists of 14 residues. The CDR3 region has the DNA TGTGCCAGCAGCCCGGACAACTGGGATGAAAAACTGTTTTTT. As protein: CASSPDNWDEKLFF.

The gene calls are TRBV21-1 and TRBJ2-5; the DNA was not compared with TRBD1, the D call given in the table. TRBV21-1 is a pseudogene locus. This CDR3 spans 14 amino acids. CDR3 nucleotides: TGTGCCAGCATCCGGAACAGGTGGAAAGAGACCCAGTACTTC. Translation: CASIRNRWKETQYF.

This chain links TRBV19 with TRBJ1-1; tentatively, D is TRBD1 (5 bases). Per germline, CDR1 LNHDA and CDR2 SQIVND (reference sequence). The CDR3 has 12 amino acids. V was pared by 9 bases and J by 2 bases, with 10 bases between. The CDR3 spells CASSTVNTEAFF. In DNA, the CDR3 is TGTGCCAGCTCGACAGTCAACACTGAAGCTTTCTTT.

The CDR3 sequence is CASSRDRPSGNTIYF. As DNA, the CDR3 is TGTGCCAGCAGCCGTGACAGGCCCTCTGGAAACACCATATATTTT. The V and J genes are TRBV6-5 and TRBJ1-3; the D gene is possibly TRBD1 (6 bases). This CDR3 is 15 amino acids long. The germline gives CDR1 MNHEY, CDR2 SVGAGI. Trimming removed 6 bases at V and 0 bases at J, with 12 bases between.

This clone appeared a single time. The chain joins TRBV6-5 to TRBJ2-7; 9 bases agree with TRBD1. V was pared by 5 bases and J by 6 bases, with 5 bases of the junction left unmatched. The CDR3 is 13 residues long. The germline gives CDR1 MNHEY, CDR2 SVGAGI. CDR3 DNA: TGTGCCAGCAGTAAACGACAGGGGGGCGAGCAGTACTTC. It encodes CASSKRQGGEQYF.

The chain employs TRBV2 and TRBJ2-2; 12 bases map to TRBD2. The CDR3 is 18 amino acids. The ends lost 2 bases at V and 4 bases at J; junction bases unmatched: 8. CDR1 and CDR2 (germline): SNHLY, FYNNEI. CDR3 sequence reads: CASSELAGGFGGTGELFF. CDR3 DNA: TGTGCCAGCAGTGAACTAGCGGGGGGGTTTGGTGGCACCGGGGAGCTGTTTTTT.

The chain employs TRBV19 and TRBJ2-2; D remains ambiguous. CDR3 size: 12 residues. Trimming removed 7 bases from V and 5 bases from J, with 8 bases in between. Germline-derived CDR1 and CDR2 are LNHDA and SQIVND (reference sequence). CDR3 in amino acids: CASIGLTGELFF. The CDR3 nucleotides read TGTGCCAGTATTGGCCTGACCGGGGAGCTGTTTTTT.

The chain carries TRBV7-3 and TRBJ2-2, with TRBD2 identical over 10 bases. The CDR3 is made up of 16 amino acids. Germline loops: CDR1 SGHTA, CDR2 FQGTGA. V shed 5 bases and J 4 bases; nucleotides not matched to a gene: 7. As DNA, the CDR3 is TGTGCCAGCAGCGAGATAGCGGGGGGCCTCACCGGGGAGCTGTTTTTT. Translating it yields CASSEIAGGLTGELFF.

The J gene is TRBJ1-5, the V gene TRBV7-2; a weak D match, TRBD1 (5 bases). V was pared by 5 bases and J by 0 bases, with 8 bases between. CDR3 length equals 14 residues. The germline V gene has CDR1 SGHTA and CDR2 FQGNSA. The CDR3 DNA reads TGTGCCAGCAGCGACAGTAATAGCAATCAGCCCCAGCATTTT. Translating gives CASSDSNSNQPQHF.

The chain links TRBV7-3 to TRBJ2-5; 8 bases line up with TRBD2. Germline V lookup: CDR1 SGHTA, CDR2 FQGTGA. J was trimmed by 4 bases and V by 2 bases; bases with no gene match: 9. This CDR3 comprises 16 residues. CDR3 region: CASSLGGSGVSETQYF. The CDR3 DNA reads TGTGCCAGCAGCTTAGGGGGTAGCGGGGTTTCAGAGACCCAGTACTTC.

The chain links TRBV7-3 to TRBJ2-5; perhaps TRBD1 as D (5 bases). This CDR3 has 15 residues. Germline-derived CDR1 and CDR2 are SGHTA and FQGTGA. Trimming took 3 bases from V and 2 from J, leaving 13 bases between them. The CDR3 DNA reads TGTGCCAGCAGCTTCTCCGGACAACCTCAAGAGACCCAGTACTTC. Translated, it gives CASSFSGQPQETQYF.

The rearrangement joins TRBV29-1 to TRBJ2-7; possibly TRBD2 for D (6 bases). The CDR3 spans 14 residues. Germline V lookup: CDR1 SQVTM, CDR2 ANQGSEA. V was clipped by 7 bases and J by 0 bases, with 16 bases between them. The CDR3 DNA is TGCAGCGCCTCCGCGGGGTTAAGCTCCTACGAGCAGTACTTC. This sequence encodes CSASAGLSSYEQYF.

J is TRBJ2-7 and V is TRBV30; 10 bases line up with TRBD2. This CDR3 region has 12 residues. Germline values: CDR1 GTSNPN, CDR2 SVGIG (reference sequence). V lost 6 bases, J lost 3 bases, and 2 bases stayed unmatched. The DNA of the CDR3 is TGTGCCTGTCAGCGGGGGGGCTACGAGCAGTACTTC. Encoded protein: CACQRGGYEQYF.

The chain is built from TRBV7-7 and TRBJ2-5; 9 nucleotides line up with TRBD2. The germline gives CDR1 SSHAT, CDR2 FNYEAQ (reference sequence). The CDR3 extends over 16 amino acids. Losses at the gene ends were 1 base for V and 1 base for J; bases not matched to a gene: 4. The CDR3 here is CASSLGSGGTQETQYF. The CDR3 DNA reads as TGTGCCAGCAGCTTAGGGAGCGGGGGGACCCAAGAGACCCAGTACTTC.

This clone was detected only once. The rearrangement joins TRBV5-1 to TRBJ2-1, with 7 positions matching TRBD1. CDR3 length equals 13 residues. J lost 9 bases, V lost 3 bases, and 6 bases had no gene match. The V gene's germline CDR1 is SGHRS and CDR2 YFSETQ. The CDR3 spells CASSSRQGTEQFF. In nucleotides, the CDR3 is TGCGCCAGCAGCTCGCGACAGGGTACTGAGCAGTTCTTC.